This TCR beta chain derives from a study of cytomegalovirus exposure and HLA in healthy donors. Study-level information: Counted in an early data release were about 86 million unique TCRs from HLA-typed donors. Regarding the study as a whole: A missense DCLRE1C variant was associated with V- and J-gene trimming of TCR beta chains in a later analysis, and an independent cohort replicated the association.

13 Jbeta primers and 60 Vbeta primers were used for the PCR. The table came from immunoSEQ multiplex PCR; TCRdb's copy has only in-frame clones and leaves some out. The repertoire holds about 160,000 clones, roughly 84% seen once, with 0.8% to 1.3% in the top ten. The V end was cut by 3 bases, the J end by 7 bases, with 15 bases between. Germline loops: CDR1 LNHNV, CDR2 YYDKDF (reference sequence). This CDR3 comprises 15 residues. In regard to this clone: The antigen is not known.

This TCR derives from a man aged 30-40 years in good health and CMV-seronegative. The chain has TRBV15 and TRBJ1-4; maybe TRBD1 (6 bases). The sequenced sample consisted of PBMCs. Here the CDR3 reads CATSSLQGGGEKLFF. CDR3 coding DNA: TGTGCCACCAGCAGCCTACAGGGAGGGGGTGAAAAACTGTTTTTT.